This T cell receptor beta chain is drawn from a study of blood T cell repertoires in COVID-19. Per germline, CDR1 MRHNA and CDR2 SNTAGT. This CDR3 comprises 15 residues. The J segment lost 2 bases and the V segment lost 7 bases, leaving 7 bases of the junction unmatched. The data were produced by immunoSEQ multiplex PCR, yet TCRdb's version contains in-frame clones alone and is incomplete. The sample holds about 100,000 clones, roughly 88% seen once. This rearrangement joins TRBV6-4 to TRBJ2-2; 7 nucleotides line up with TRBD1. The sequencing input was peripheral blood. The clonotype originates from a man between 45 and 60 years old with active or convalescent COVID-19. CDR3 bases: TGTGCCAGCAAACGGGACAGCCTTAACACCGGGGAGCTGTTTTTT. It translates to CASKRDSLNTGELFF.